A single T cell receptor (beta chain) is shown here with its context. Using immunoSEQ multiplex PCR, the repertoire was profiled, and TCRdb retains in-frame clones only, with some absent. The sample lists about 120,000 clones, approximately 93% occurring once. J was trimmed by 0 bases and V by 0 bases; bases with no gene match: 6. The CDR3 extends over 18 amino acids. The germline CDR1 and CDR2 sequences are SGDLS and YYNGEE. The data stem from a study of T cell changes during pregnancy in multiple sclerosis. This sample comprised peripheral blood, obtained before pregnancy. V is TRBV9 and J is TRBJ2-1; 10 bases match TRBD2. The receptor was derived from a female donor with multiple sclerosis, enrolled in a pregnancy study. The CDR3 spells CASSVAGLAGASYNEQFF. In DNA, the CDR3 is TGTGCCAGCAGCGTAGCAGGGCTAGCGGGAGCCTCCTACAATGAGCAGTTCTTC.